One sample yielded the 19 T cell receptor beta chains listed below, sequenced in a study of graft-versus-host responses after intestinal transplantation. These TCRs are of unknown antigen specificity. Clones were read by immunoSEQ multiplex PCR, and TCRdb kept only the in-frame ones, dropping some. The sample has some 90,000 clones; about 93% are singletons. The starting material was unstimulated CD8+ T cells sorted from spleen or lymph node cells, obtained before intestinal transplant. Source of these receptors: a human donor who received an intestinal transplant.

On this clone itself: One end of the junction is discordant with germline, which a read error may explain. V and J are TRBV13 and TRBJ2-3; tentatively, D is TRBD1 (5 bases). The CDR3 contains 12 residues. Germline V gives CDR1 PRHDT, CDR2 FYEKMQ (reference sequence). CDR3 nucleotides: TGTGCCAGCAGGGAAGCCACAGGTACGCAGTATTTT. This translates into CASREATGTQYF.

The V call is TRBV7-9, the J call TRBJ2-7, with 8 bases that match TRBD1. Germline loops: CDR1 SEHNR, CDR2 FQNEAQ (reference sequence). V lost 4 bases and J lost 1; bases outside the gene matches: 9. CDR3 size: 16 residues. This CDR3 is CASSSYWRDRSYEQYF. CDR3 in DNA: TGTGCCAGCAGCTCTTATTGGCGGGACAGGTCCTACGAGCAGTACTTC.

The rearrangement joins TRBV5-1 to TRBJ1-3; D is perhaps TRBD1 (5 bases). CDR3 length: 14 residues. In germline, CDR1 is SGHRS, CDR2 YFSETQ. Trimming took off 4 bases at V and 6 bases at J, with 14 bases between the two ends. The CDR3 sequence is CASSEGVFENTIYF. The CDR3 bases are TGCGCCAGCAGCGAAGGGGTTTTTGAAAACACCATATATTTT.

The V and J genes are TRBV15 and TRBJ1-3, with D unresolved. In germline, CDR1 is LNHNV, CDR2 YYDKDF (reference sequence). This CDR3 region has 15 residues. V lost 0 bases and J 4 bases, leaving 10 bases between the germline ends. The CDR3, as DNA: TGTGCCACCAGCAGAGACCTCAATCGAGGAAACACCATATATTTT. Translation: CATSRDLNRGNTIYF.

J is TRBJ2-3 and V is TRBV11-2; D tentatively fits TRBD1 or TRBD2 (5 bases each). This CDR3 has 16 amino acids. Trimming pared 5 bases from V and 3 bases from J, leaving 18 bases between. Germline-derived CDR1 and CDR2 are SGHAT and FQNNGV. CDR3 protein: CASSPGTERFTDTQYF. The CDR3 DNA reads TGTGCCAGCAGCCCCGGGACCGAGAGGTTTACAGATACGCAGTATTTT.

This sequence joins TRBV2 and TRBJ1-4; 8 bases are a match to TRBD1. Germline V gene lookup returns CDR1 SNHLY and CDR2 FYNNEI. The CDR3 consists of 11 residues. V dropped 8 bases and J dropped 8; count of bases not matched to a gene: 1. The CDR3 here is CASRQGEKLFF. In DNA, the CDR3 is TGTGCCAGCCGACAGGGGGAAAAACTGTTTTTT.

The chain combines TRBV5-1 with TRBJ2-7, with a possible D match to TRBD1 (6 bases). Trimming shortened V by 4 bases and J by 1 base, and 9 bases separated the two germline ends. CDR1 SGHRS and CDR2 YFSETQ come from the germline V gene. The CDR3 totals 13 residues. DNA for the CDR3: TGCGCCAGCAGCCCGGACAGTTCCTACGAGCAGTACTTC. It translates to CASSPDSSYEQYF.

The V and J genes are TRBV12-5 and TRBJ2-2, with D tentatively TRBD2 (5 bases). Trimming removed 1 base at V and 2 bases at J, with 8 bases between. The CDR3 totals 15 residues. CDR1 is LGHNT and CDR2 is FRNRAP in the germline V gene. The CDR3 bases are TGTGCTAGTGGTTTGGCCGGACTTAACACCGGGGAGCTGTTTTTT. Protein product: CASGLAGLNTGELFF.

This chain joins TRBV6-5 and TRBJ2-1; D unclear. Between the trimmed V and J ends, which lost 4 bases and 8 bases, there was a span of 12 bases. CDR3 length: 13 amino acids. Per germline, CDR1 MNHEY and CDR2 SVGAGI. CDR3 coding DNA: TGTGCCAGCAGTTCCCTCTCGAAGGATGAGCAGTTCTTC. This translates into CASSSLSKDEQFF.

The chain is built from TRBV29-1 and TRBJ2-7, with TRBD2 matching over 10 bases. V gave up 3 bases and J gave up 1 base; unmatched junction bases: 3. Germline CDR1 is SQVTM and CDR2 is ANQGSEA. CDR3 size: 14 residues. The CDR3 reads CSVDELAGSYEQYF. The CDR3 DNA follows: TGCAGCGTTGATGAACTAGCGGGATCCTACGAGCAGTACTTC.

This chain connects TRBV19 to TRBJ1-6, with unresolved D. V lost 5 bases and J 9 bases, leaving 14 bases between the germline ends. The CDR3 contains 14 residues. Germline CDR1 LNHDA, CDR2 SQIVND (reference sequence). The CDR3, as DNA: TGTGCCAGTAGTTATTTCGGCAGCCCTTCACCCCTCCACTTT. This sequence encodes CASSYFGSPSPLHF.

The DNA of the CDR3 is TGCGCCAGCAGCCAAGGAAGGGAAAATCAGCCCCAGCATTTT. It yields the protein CASSQGRENQPQHF. The genes are TRBV4-1 and TRBJ1-5; D gene unclear. V dropped 1 base and J dropped 4 bases, with 8 bases sitting between them. This CDR3 contains 14 residues. CDR1 and CDR2 from the germline V gene are MGHRA and YSYEKL.

The chain combines TRBV4-1 with TRBJ2-7; either TRBD1 or TRBD2 may fit D (6 bases each). The CDR3 runs to 16 residues. Germline lookup yields CDR1 MGHRA and CDR2 YSYEKL. V lost 0 bases, J lost 3 bases, and 15 bases lay in between. CDR3 sequence reads: CASSQDGRTALYEQYF. The CDR3 DNA reads TGCGCCAGCAGCCAAGATGGGAGGACAGCTCTCTACGAGCAGTACTTC.

The chain carries TRBV19 and TRBJ2-1; D ambiguous. The V gene's germline CDR1 is LNHDA and CDR2 SQIVND (reference sequence). V lost 3 bases and J 12 bases, leaving 18 bases between the germline ends. The CDR3 covers 14 residues. The CDR3 DNA reads TGTGCCAGTAGTATGCGTCTAGGGAAGGTTGGGCAGTTCTTC. Translated: CASSMRLGKVGQFF.

The chain combines TRBV7-9 with TRBJ2-3, with 10 bases aligning to TRBD2. Trimming took 6 bases from V and 2 from J; bases not matched to a gene: 8. Germline CDR1 and CDR2: SEHNR and FQNEAQ (reference sequence). This CDR3 spans 16 amino acids. The CDR3 sequence: CASRTTLAGVTDTQYF. CDR3 bases: TGTGCCAGCAGAACTACGCTAGCGGGAGTCACAGATACGCAGTATTTT.

The CDR3 here is CASAPGGAEQPQHF. The CDR3 DNA reads TGCGCCAGCGCGCCGGGGGGGGCGGAGCAGCCCCAGCATTTT. V gene TRBV4-1 combines with J gene TRBJ1-5, with D possibly being TRBD1 (6 bases). V was clipped by 8 bases and J by 7 bases, with 18 bases between them. Germline loops: CDR1 MGHRA, CDR2 YSYEKL. CDR3 size: 14 residues.

In DNA, the CDR3 is TGTGCCAGCAGCCGACTAGCGGGGGGGAAATACAATGAGCAGTTCTTC. Protein: CASSRLAGGKYNEQFF. The chain has TRBV7-4 and TRBJ2-1; 14 bases map to TRBD2. CDR1 and CDR2 from the germline V gene are SGHVT and SQSDAQ. V shed 5 bases and J 4 bases; nucleotides not matched to a gene: 4. This CDR3 has 16 amino acids.

The chain carries TRBV6-1 and TRBJ1-1; tentative D call: TRBD1 (5 bases). V dropped 5 bases and J dropped 4 bases, with 17 bases sitting between them. Looked up from germline, CDR1 is MNHNS and CDR2 is SASEGT. The CDR3 length is 15 residues. The CDR3 DNA is TGTGCCAGCAGTTTCAGTCCGGGACCCGGCACTGAAGCTTTCTTT. Encoded protein: CASSFSPGPGTEAFF.

CDR3 sequence reads: CASSQGQGLWEQYF. The CDR3 DNA reads TGTGCCAGCAGTCAGGGACAGGGACTATGGGAGCAGTACTTC. The chain links TRBV27 to TRBJ2-7; 9 bases match TRBD1. Germline lookup yields CDR1 MNHEY and CDR2 SMNVEV (reference sequence). The CDR3 runs 14 residues. J lost 7 bases, V lost 5 bases, and 9 bases had no gene match.